Below are 5 T cell receptor beta chains sequenced from a single sample in a study of shared clonotypes between healthy human individuals. The repertoire was sequenced with immunoSEQ multiplex PCR; TCRdb's copy has only in-frame clones and lacks some. The sample lists some 800,000 clones; 80% to 95% were seen once. As defined, naive CD8 cells were CD45RO-negative and positively selected for CCR7, with terminally differentiated effector memory CD45RA+ cells excluded. Sequencing input: naive CD8+ T cells sorted from blood. Receptor source: a man in his thirties or forties in good health.

The chain has TRBV7-9 and TRBJ1-1, with a weak D call TRBD1 (5 bases). The CDR3 runs 13 residues. The ends were cut back, 5 bases at V and 3 bases at J, with 10 bases in the middle. The germline gives CDR1 SEHNR, CDR2 FQNEAQ (reference sequence). CDR3 DNA: TGTGCCAGCAGCCGCGGGACGGACACTGAAGCTTTCTTT. This translates into CASSRGTDTEAFF.

This rearrangement joins TRBV21-1 to TRBJ2-1; the D call of TRBD2 is as the table states it, not checked on the DNA. TRBV21-1 is a pseudogene locus. The CDR3 is 18 amino acids. Here the CDR3 reads CASSSGGLAGVGYNEQFF. Written as DNA, the CDR3 is TGTGCCAGCAGCAGTGGGGGACTAGCGGGAGTTGGCTACAATGAGCAGTTCTTC.

The genes are TRBV28 and TRBJ1-1; D remains ambiguous. Germline values: CDR1 MDHEN, CDR2 SYDVKM. This CDR3 is built from 14 residues. Trimming stripped 4 bases from V and 0 bases from J, with 9 bases between. CDR3 in amino acids: CASSSRRLNTEAFF. CDR3 nucleotides: TGTGCCAGCAGTTCCCGACGGTTGAACACTGAAGCTTTCTTT.

The V and J genes are TRBV7-9 and TRBJ1-1, with D possibly matching TRBD1 (5 bases). Trimming took 4 bases from V and 1 from J, leaving 13 bases between them. Germline lookup yields CDR1 SEHNR and CDR2 FQNEAQ (reference sequence). The length of the CDR3 is 15 residues. The CDR3 DNA follows: TGTGCCAGCAGCTCTGTTAATGGGGGGAACACTGAAGCTTTCTTT. Translated, it gives CASSSVNGGNTEAFF.

The chain employs TRBV27 and TRBJ2-5; D may be TRBD1 (6 bases). Trimming shortened V by 3 bases and J by 1 base, and 12 bases separated the two germline ends. The CDR3 contains 15 residues. Germline V CDR1 and CDR2: MNHEY, SMNVEV (reference sequence). In DNA, the CDR3 is TGTGCCAGCAGTTTGGGCACACAGGGCCAAGAGACCCAGTACTTC. This encodes CASSLGTQGQETQYF.